The TCR beta chain under discussion was sequenced for a study of blood T cell repertoires in COVID-19. Per the authors' pipeline: Reference gene primer amplification in the assay estimated nucleated cell counts. Method: immunoSEQ multiplex PCR; TCRdb's copy keeps in-frame clones and lacks some. V and J calls and clone size come straight from that table; D and trimming were deduced from the DNA. Here the sample spans approximately 97,000 clones, 75% to 90% being singletons. The germline V and J ends were trimmed by 5 bases and 7 bases, with 12 bases remaining between them. The CDR3 runs to 13 residues. The germline V gene has CDR1 SEHNR and CDR2 FQNEAQ (reference sequence).

The sample was peripheral blood. The receptor was isolated from a woman aged 45-65 years with COVID-19, enrolled during active disease. The J gene is TRBJ1-5, the V gene TRBV7-9; the D gene is possibly TRBD1 (6 bases). The CDR3 DNA reads as TGTGCCAGCAGCCAAGGGGGAAACCAGCCCCAGCATTTT. It encodes CASSQGGNQPQHF.